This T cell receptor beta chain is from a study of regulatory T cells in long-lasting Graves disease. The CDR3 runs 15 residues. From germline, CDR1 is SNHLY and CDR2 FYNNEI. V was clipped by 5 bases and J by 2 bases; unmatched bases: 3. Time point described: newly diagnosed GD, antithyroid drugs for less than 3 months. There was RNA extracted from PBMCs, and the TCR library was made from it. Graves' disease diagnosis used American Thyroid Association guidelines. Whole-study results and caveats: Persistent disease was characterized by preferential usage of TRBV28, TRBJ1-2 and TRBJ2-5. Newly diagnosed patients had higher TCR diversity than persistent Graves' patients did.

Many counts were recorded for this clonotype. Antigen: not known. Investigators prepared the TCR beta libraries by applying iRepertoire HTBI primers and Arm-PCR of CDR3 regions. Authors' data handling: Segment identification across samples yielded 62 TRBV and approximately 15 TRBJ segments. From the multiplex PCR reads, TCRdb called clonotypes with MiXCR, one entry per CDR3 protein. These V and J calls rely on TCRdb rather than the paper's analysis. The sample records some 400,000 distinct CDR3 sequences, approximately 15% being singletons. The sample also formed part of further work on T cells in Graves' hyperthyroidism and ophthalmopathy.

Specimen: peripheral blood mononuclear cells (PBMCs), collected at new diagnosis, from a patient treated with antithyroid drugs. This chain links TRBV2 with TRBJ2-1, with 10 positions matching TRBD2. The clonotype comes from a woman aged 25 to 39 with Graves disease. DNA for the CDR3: TGTGCCAGCAGTTCCACTAGCGGGACCTACAATGAGCAGTTCTTC. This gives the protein CASSSTSGTYNEQFF.